The sample holds many counts of the clone carrying this T cell receptor beta chain. The sample belongs to a study of neurological immune-mediated disorders. Trimming shortened V by 3 bases and J by 10 bases, and 9 bases separated the two germline ends. The CDR3 has 11 residues. In TCRdb, the 5' RACE reads were re-called with MiXCR into one record per CDR3 protein. Of about 38,000 distinct CDR3 sequences in the sample, more than 4.5% were seen once. The receptor was derived from a young man in good health. Sample: CD4+ T cells from blood. The V and J genes are TRBV12-3 or TRBV12-4 and TRBJ2-5; no clear D. This CDR3 is CASSLARVQYF. The CDR3 DNA sequence: TGTGCCAGCAGTTTGGCCCGGGTCCAGTACTTC.